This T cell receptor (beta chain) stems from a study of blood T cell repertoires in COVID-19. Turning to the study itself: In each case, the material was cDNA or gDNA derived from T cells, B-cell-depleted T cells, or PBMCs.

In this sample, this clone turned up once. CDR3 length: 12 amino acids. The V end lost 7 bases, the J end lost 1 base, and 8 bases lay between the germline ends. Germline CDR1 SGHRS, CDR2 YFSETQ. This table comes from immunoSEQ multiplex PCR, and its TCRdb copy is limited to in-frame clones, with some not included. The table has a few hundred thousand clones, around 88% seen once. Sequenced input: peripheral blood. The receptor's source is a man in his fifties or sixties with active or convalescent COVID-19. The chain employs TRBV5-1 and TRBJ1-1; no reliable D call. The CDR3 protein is CASWEPNTEAFF. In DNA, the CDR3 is TGCGCCAGCTGGGAGCCGAACACTGAAGCTTTCTTT.